One sample yielded the 31 T cell receptor beta chains listed below, sequenced in a study of regulatory T cells in long-lasting Graves disease. Time point described: newly diagnosed GD, antithyroid drugs for less than 3 months. Following extraction of RNA from PBMCs, that RNA was used to make the TCR library. CDR3 regions were amplified by Arm-PCR using iRepertoire HTBI primers to build TCR beta libraries. TCRdb used MiXCR to reprocess the multiplex PCR reads, holding one entry per CDR3 protein. Here the sample spans some 340,000 distinct CDR3 sequences, about 10% being singletons. These data also formed part of another study, on T cells in Graves' hyperthyroidism and ophthalmopathy.

The specimen was peripheral blood mononuclear cells (PBMCs), collected at new diagnosis, from a patient treated with antithyroid drugs. The source of these receptors is a woman under 30 with Graves disease.

This clonotype appeared many times. The chain combines TRBV28 with TRBJ2-5; D possibly matches TRBD1 or TRBD2 (5 bases each). Looked up from germline, CDR1 is MDHEN and CDR2 is SYDVKM. V lost 6 bases, J lost 5 bases, and 31 bases lay in between. The CDR3 has 19 residues. For the CDR3, the DNA is TGTGCCAGCAGCTCTCCCTTTTCTAGCAGGTCTTGGGGGTTGGAGACCCAGTACTTC. Translated, it gives CASSSPFSSRSWGLETQYF.

This clonotype was counted many times. CDR3 sequence: CASSPAESYEQYF. The CDR3 nucleotides read TGTGCCAGCAGTCCAGCGGAGTCCTACGAGCAGTACTTC. This chain connects TRBV27 to TRBJ2-7, with D possibly TRBD2 on 5 matching bases. V was clipped by 5 bases and J by 1 base, with 9 bases between them. Germline CDR1 reads MNHEY; CDR2 reads SMNVEV (reference sequence). The CDR3 sequence is 13 residues long.

This clonotype was recorded at least ten times. This chain uses TRBV2 with TRBJ2-7; D is possibly TRBD1 (5 bases). Trimming removed 4 bases from V and 2 bases from J, with 12 bases in between. This CDR3 comprises 14 residues. CDR1 and CDR2 from the germline V gene are SNHLY and FYNNEI. The CDR3 loop is CASSGGRFAYEQYF. In nucleotides, the CDR3 is TGTGCCAGCAGTGGGGGCCGTTTTGCCTACGAGCAGTACTTC.

There are many counts of this clonotype. The V call is TRBV6-5, the J call TRBJ1-4; D gene uncertain. The V end lost 2 bases, the J end lost 3 bases, and 10 bases lay between the germline ends. The CDR3 is 15 amino acids. Germline assignment: CDR1 MNHEY and CDR2 SVGAGI. The DNA of the CDR3 is TGTGCCAGCAGTTACGTCGGGCAGCCTAATGAAAAACTGTTTTTT. Protein: CASSYVGQPNEKLFF.

This clonotype was seen repeatedly, ten times or more. The CDR3 nucleotides are TGTGCCAGCAGCTTTCAACTAGCGGGGGGCAATGAGCAGTTCTTC. Protein: CASSFQLAGGNEQFF. The chain combines TRBV7-3 with TRBJ2-1, with TRBD2 matching over 12 bases. The ends lost 3 bases at V and 6 bases at J; junction bases unmatched: 3. Germline assignment: CDR1 SGHTA and CDR2 FQGTGA. The CDR3 contains 15 residues.

The sample holds many counts of this clonotype. J is TRBJ2-1 and V is TRBV4-2; TRBD1 matches at 8 bases. The V segment lost 1 base and the J segment 7 bases; nucleotides outside the gene matches: 15. Germline V lookup: CDR1 LGHNA, CDR2 YNFKEQ. The CDR3 contains 18 residues. The CDR3 DNA reads TGTGCCAGCAGCCAAGCAATGCCCGGGACAGGTAGGGGGAATGAGCAGTTCTTC. This codes for CASSQAMPGTGRGNEQFF.

This clonotype was recorded many times. V usage is TRBV18 and J usage is TRBJ2-7; 12 positions match TRBD2. The CDR3 sequence is 15 residues long. J was trimmed by 1 base and V by 5 bases; bases with no gene match: 3. Per germline, CDR1 KGHSH and CDR2 LQKENI. Here the CDR3 DNA reads TGTGCCAGCTCAACAACTAGCGGGAGGTCCTACGAGCAGTACTTC. It codes for CASSTTSGRSYEQYF.

CDR3 in DNA: TGTGCCAGCAGTTTTGGGTTAGGAAGGGAGCAGTACTTC. Translated, it gives CASSFGLGREQYF. V gene TRBV12-3 or TRBV12-4 combines with J gene TRBJ2-7; D is undetermined. This CDR3 is 13 amino acids long. The V end lost 3 bases, the J end lost 7 bases, and 13 bases lay between the germline ends.

In its sample, this clonotype was seen many times. CDR3 bases: TGTGCCAGCAGCCCATTGACCGAGCAGTACTTC. Protein sequence: CASSPLTEQYF. The chain has TRBV28 and TRBJ2-7; D remains ambiguous. V gave up 6 bases and J gave up 6 bases, with 9 bases separating them. The CDR3 length is 11 residues. Germline assignment: CDR1 MDHEN and CDR2 SYDVKM.

This clonotype was seen a handful of times. The chain carries TRBV7-6 and TRBJ1-1; D ambiguous. CDR1 and CDR2 from the germline V gene are SGHVS and FNYEAQ. There are 14 residues in the CDR3. Trimming left V 5 bases short and J 8 bases short, with 18 bases between. CDR3 region: CASSALKGPSEAFF. The CDR3 nucleotides are TGTGCCAGCAGCGCCCTGAAGGGTCCTTCCGAAGCTTTCTTT.

This clonotype has at least ten counts. The rearrangement uses TRBV6-2 or TRBV6-3 and TRBJ2-5, with D maybe TRBD2 (6 bases). Germline assignment: CDR1 MNHEY and CDR2 SVGEGT. The CDR3 is made up of 13 amino acids. Deletions cut 3 bases from V and 7 bases from J, with 12 bases between. This CDR3 reads CASSYGRGGTQYF. CDR3 coding DNA: TGTGCCAGCAGTTATGGGCGGGGAGGGACCCAGTACTTC.

This clonotype was recorded many times. The CDR3 loop reads CAWSVTGTQHF. In nucleotides, the CDR3 is TGTGCCTGGAGTGTAACAGGGACACAGCATTTT. The V gene is TRBV30, the J gene TRBJ1-5; D is perhaps TRBD1 (6 bases). Trimming shortened V by 0 bases and J by 13 bases, and 10 bases separated the two germline ends. This CDR3 has 11 amino acids. Germline V gene sequence: CDR1 GTSNPN, CDR2 SVGIG (reference sequence). The variable domain in full, completed from reference TRBV30 and TRBJ1-5, reads SQTIHQWPATLVQPVGSPLSLECTVEGTSNPNLYWYRQAAGRGLQLLFYSVGIGQISSEVPQNLSASRPQDRQFILSSKKLLLSDSGFYLCAWSVTGTQHFGDGTRLSIL.

With respect to this clonotype: With a far larger clone one base away, a read error is the likely cause. The V and J genes are TRBV20-1 and TRBJ2-4, with 7 bases identical to TRBD2. The tail of the sequence fits TRBJ2-1 better, so the J call may be wrong. The V gene's germline CDR1 is DFQATT and CDR2 SNEGSKA (reference sequence). The CDR3 runs 14 residues. The CDR3 loop is CSARPQRGAYEQFF. CDR3 coding DNA: TGCAGTGCTAGACCCCAGCGGGGTGCCTACGAGCAGTTCTTC.

The table lists this clonotype with a few counts. CDR3 protein: CASSQEGQGIGGGEKLFF. In DNA, the CDR3 is TGCGCCAGCAGCCAAGAAGGACAGGGTATAGGCGGGGGTGAAAAACTGTTTTTT. The chain couples TRBV4-3 to TRBJ1-4; TRBD1 matches at 8 bases. V trimming: 0 bases; J trimming: 7 bases; junction bases outside the gene matches: 13. Germline assignment: CDR1 LGHNA and CDR2 YSLEER. CDR3 length: 18 residues.

Ten or more counts support this clonotype. The chain has TRBV7-2 and TRBJ2-7, with 7 bases fitting TRBD2. The germline CDR1 and CDR2 sequences are SGHTA and FQGNSA. The CDR3 contains 17 residues. The V gene end was trimmed by 4 bases and the J gene end by 0 bases; junction bases not matched to a gene: 12. In DNA form, the CDR3 reads TGTGCCAGCAGCTCTTTAGCGGGTGGCGTCTTCTCCTACGAGCAGTACTTC. It encodes CASSSLAGGVFSYEQYF. Variable domain in full (rest from reference TRBV7-2 and TRBJ2-7): GAGVSQSPSNKVTEKGKDVELRCDPISGHTALYWYRQSLGQGLEFLIYFQGNSAPDKSGLPSDRFSAERTGGSVSTLTIQRTQQEDSAVYLCASSSLAGGVFSYEQYFGPGTRLTVT.

This clonotype has at least ten counts. The rearrangement links TRBV27 to TRBJ1-2; 9 positions agree with TRBD1. With V trimmed by 3 bases and J by 5 bases, 10 bases remained unmatched. CDR3 length: 16 residues. Germline V gene data show CDR1 as MNHEY and CDR2 as SMNVEV (reference sequence). The CDR3 DNA sequence: TGTGCCAGCAGTTTCTTCCACAGGGGGCGCCTTTATGGCTACACCTTC. As protein: CASSFFHRGRLYGYTF.

This clonotype was detected ten times or more. The V gene is TRBV5-1, the J gene TRBJ2-1; D gene unclear. Between the trimmed V and J ends, which lost 2 bases and 4 bases, there was a span of 16 bases. CDR1 SGHRS and CDR2 YFSETQ come from the germline V gene. The CDR3 contains 16 residues. This CDR3 is CASSFRRTMVYNEQFF. CDR3 coding DNA: TGCGCCAGCAGCTTTAGACGAACGATGGTGTACAATGAGCAGTTCTTC.

The J gene is TRBJ2-1, the V gene TRBV18; 8 bases map to TRBD1. Germline-derived CDR1 and CDR2 are KGHSH and LQKENI. The CDR3 totals 14 residues. V lost 3 bases, J lost 5 bases, and 3 bases stayed unmatched. The DNA for the CDR3 is TGTGCCAGCTCACCCGGACAGGGTAACAATGAGCAGTTCTTC. Translation: CASSPGQGNNEQFF.

The CDR3 protein is CATSNPAPKRGARIDEQFF. For the CDR3, the DNA is TGTGCCACCAGTAACCCAGCCCCGAAAAGGGGGGCTCGTATCGATGAGCAGTTCTTC. This chain joins TRBV24-1 and TRBJ2-1, with D perhaps matching TRBD1 or TRBD2 (6 bases each). V lost 6 bases and J lost 8, with 31 bases in between. Germline lookup yields CDR1 KGHDR and CDR2 SFDVKD. This CDR3 comprises 19 residues.

This clonotype was counted at least ten times. The chain has TRBV5-1 and TRBJ2-1; D is perhaps TRBD1 or TRBD2 (7 bases each). Trimming stripped 4 bases from V and 14 bases from J, with 25 bases between. There are 15 residues in the CDR3. Germline V lookup: CDR1 SGHRS, CDR2 YFSETQ. CDR3 sequence: CASSPQGGGQGFEFF. The CDR3 nucleotides are TGCGCCAGCAGCCCTCAGGGAGGGGGCCAGGGCTTTGAGTTCTTC.

This clonotype was picked up one time. A much larger clone is a single base away; this may be a read error. The chain employs TRBV5-1 and TRBJ2-1; the D gene is possibly TRBD1 (6 bases). Germline V gene sequence: CDR1 SGHRS, CDR2 YFSETQ. V lost 5 bases to trimming and J lost 10 bases, with 16 bases between them. The CDR3 spans 13 residues. The CDR3 sequence is CASRGAGAHEQFF. The DNA for the CDR3 is TGCGCCAGCAGGGGTGCAGGGGCCCACGAGCAGTTCTTC.

This clonotype appeared many times. This sequence joins TRBV20-1 and TRBJ1-5, with D perhaps matching TRBD1 (5 bases). Germline loops: CDR1 DFQATT, CDR2 SNEGSKA (reference sequence). With 0 bases removed from V and 7 bases from J, the gap between germline ends came to 19 bases. The CDR3 is 16 amino acids. The CDR3 is CSARDSGANQRQPQHF. The CDR3 nucleotides read TGCAGTGCTAGAGATTCCGGGGCCAATCAGAGACAGCCCCAGCATTTT.

The table lists this clonotype with many counts. V is TRBV3-1 and J is TRBJ1-1; 8 bases are shared with TRBD1. There are 11 residues in the CDR3. After removal of 4 bases from V and 8 bases from J, the junction contained 0 bases not matched to a gene. Germline values: CDR1 LGHDT, CDR2 YNNKEL (reference sequence). CDR3 sequence reads: CASSRDREAFF. CDR3 in DNA: TGTGCCAGCAGCCGGGACAGGGAAGCTTTCTTT.

This clonotype was recorded many times. The genes are TRBV18 and TRBJ2-2, with TRBD1 as a possible D gene (6 bases). The CDR3 covers 15 residues. Germline V gene lookup returns CDR1 KGHSH and CDR2 LQKENI. The germline V and J ends were trimmed by 3 bases and 2 bases, with 10 bases remaining between them. Here the CDR3 reads CASSPTGHNTGELFF. The CDR3 DNA reads TGTGCCAGCTCACCCACGGGACATAACACCGGGGAGCTGTTTTTT.

This clonotype has at least ten counts. V gene TRBV7-3 combines with J gene TRBJ2-5; D gene unclear. CDR3 length equals 13 residues. V was trimmed by 4 bases and J by 1 base, leaving 7 bases between them. Germline CDR1 and CDR2: SGHTA and FQGTGA. The CDR3 DNA sequence: TGTGCCAGCAGCTCACTACCCCAAGAGACCCAGTACTTC. Amino acids: CASSSLPQETQYF. Supplemented by reference TRBV7-3 and TRBJ2-5, the full variable domain reads GAGVSQTPSNKVTEKGKYVELRCDPISGHTALYWYRQSLGQGPEFLIYFQGTGAADDSGLPNDRFFAVRPEGSVSTLKIQRTERGDSAVYLCASSSLPQETQYFGPGTRLLVL.

The chain uses TRBV18 and TRBJ2-5, with 10 bases that match TRBD1. This CDR3 region has 18 residues. Germline CDR1 KGHSH, CDR2 LQKENI. V shed 2 bases, J shed 3 bases, and the junction held 12 bases outside the gene matches. The CDR3 DNA is TGTGCCAGCTCACCAACTGCGACTTTGGGACAGGGGAAAGAGACCCAGTACTTC. Encoded protein: CASSPTATLGQGKETQYF.

V usage is TRBV5-1 and J usage is TRBJ2-5; 11 bases line up with TRBD2. Germline CDR1 is SGHRS and CDR2 is YFSETQ. The V segment lost 7 bases and the J segment 3 bases; nucleotides outside the gene matches: 5. CDR3 length equals 14 residues. CDR3 nucleotide sequence: TGCGCCAGCGGCCTGACTAGCGGGAAAGAGACCCAGTACTTC. It yields the protein CASGLTSGKETQYF. The whole variable domain, filled in from reference TRBV5-1 and TRBJ2-5, reads KAGVTQTPRYLIKTRGQQVTLSCSPISGHRSVSWYQQTPGQGLQFLFEYFSETQRNKGNFPGRFSGRQFSNSRSEMNVSTLELGDSALYLCASGLTSGKETQYFGPGTRLLVL.

This clonotype was found many times. This chain uses TRBV6-2 or TRBV6-3 with TRBJ2-5; 9 nucleotides match TRBD1. This CDR3 region has 18 residues. In germline, CDR1 is MNHEY, CDR2 SVGEGT. The V and J ends lost 5 bases and 5 bases, in that order; junction bases with no gene match: 18. CDR3 nucleotides: TGTGCCAGCAGTGACGGCGGGACCGGTAACAGGGGGCAGGAGACCCAGTACTTC. Translation: CASSDGGTGNRGQETQYF.

This clonotype was seen only a few times. The rearrangement links TRBV6-1 to TRBJ1-5, with D tentatively TRBD1 (6 bases). Germline V lookup: CDR1 MNHNS, CDR2 SASEGT. V lost 7 bases, J lost 10 bases, and 20 bases lay in between. The CDR3 totals 14 residues. In nucleotides, the CDR3 is TGTGCCAGCACCGACGGGGGGGGCCGGGGCCCCCAGCATTTT. This sequence encodes CASTDGGGRGPQHF.

The chain is built from TRBV20-1 and TRBJ2-2; 12 positions agree with TRBD2. Germline values: CDR1 DFQATT, CDR2 SNEGSKA (reference sequence). J lost 7 bases, V lost 5 bases, and 5 bases had no gene match. The CDR3 is made up of 14 amino acids. In DNA, the CDR3 is TGCAGTGCTCGGACTAGCGGGACCGTCGGGGAGCTGTTTTTT. Translated: CSARTSGTVGELFF.

The V gene is TRBV19, the J gene TRBJ2-1; 9 nucleotides agree with TRBD1. Germline V CDR1 and CDR2: LNHDA, SQIVND (reference sequence). The length of the CDR3 is 11 residues. This chain's CDR3 is CATGGYNEQFF. The DNA of the CDR3 is TGTGCGACAGGGGGTTACAATGAGCAGTTCTTC.